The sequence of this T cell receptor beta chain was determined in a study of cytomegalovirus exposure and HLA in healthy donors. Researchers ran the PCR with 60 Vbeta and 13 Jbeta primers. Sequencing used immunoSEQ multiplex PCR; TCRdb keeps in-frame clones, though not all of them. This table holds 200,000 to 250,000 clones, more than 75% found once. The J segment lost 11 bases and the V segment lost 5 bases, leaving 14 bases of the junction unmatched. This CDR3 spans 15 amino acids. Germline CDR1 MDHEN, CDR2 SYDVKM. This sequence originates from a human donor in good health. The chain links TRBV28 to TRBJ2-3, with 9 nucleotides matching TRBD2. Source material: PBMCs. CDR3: CASSGSFRAGGKQYF. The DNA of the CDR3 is TGTGCCAGCAGTGGCTCGTTTCGAGCGGGAGGCAAGCAGTATTTT. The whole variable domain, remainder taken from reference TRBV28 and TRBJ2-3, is DVKVTQSSRYLVKRTGEKVFLECVQDMDHENMFWYRQDPGLGLRLIYFSYDVKMKEKGDIPEGYSVSREKKERFSLILESASTNQTSMYLCASSGSFRAGGKQYFGPGTRLTVL.